This TCR beta chain comes out of a study of cytomegalovirus exposure and HLA in healthy donors. This CDR3 is 15 amino acids long. The V segment lost 3 bases and the J segment 6 bases; nucleotides outside the gene matches: 7. Germline-derived CDR1 and CDR2 are MNHEY and SMNVEV (reference sequence). In the PCR, 60 Vbeta and 13 Jbeta primers were used. Clones were sequenced by immunoSEQ multiplex PCR, and TCRdb holds only the in-frame ones, with some missing. The sample consists of 90,000 or so clones, around 82% of them appearing once. Turning to this clone: The antigen is unknown.

Study-wide results and limits: Most TCR sequences showed up rarely, but some public TCRs showed up in many donors.

Sequenced sample: PBMCs. The chain combines TRBV27 with TRBJ2-3, with 9 bases that match TRBD2. This TCR came from a man between 25 and 39 years old in good health and CMV-seropositive. In DNA, the CDR3 is TGTGCCAGCAGTTTCCGAGCCGCGGGGGGGGATACGCAGTATTTT. Translated, it gives CASSFRAAGGDTQYF.